Listed below are T cell receptor beta chains from one sample, sequenced in a study of cytomegalovirus exposure and HLA in healthy donors. Clones were sequenced by immunoSEQ multiplex PCR, and TCRdb holds only the in-frame ones, with some missing. The profile shows around 67,000 clones, approximately 74% of them singletons. Sequencing was performed on PBMCs. The source of these receptors is a woman in her thirties in good health and CMV-seropositive. Both conserved end residues are part of each CDR3. A D gene is named only where the DNA matches it firmly. Not every row has a clone size; where given, it reads once, few, many or a size class.

TRBV28,11,TRBD2,-,TRBJ2-1,CASSNSGSLFF,TGTGCCAGCAGCAATAGCGGGAGTCTGTTCTTC
TRBV28,11,-,-,TRBJ1-2,CASSATRGYTF,TGTGCCAGCAGTGCTACGAGGGGCTACACCTTC
TRBV9,16,TRBD2,-,TRBJ2-3,CASSVGSSGYTDTQYF,TGTGCCAGCAGCGTAGGAAGTAGCGGGTACACAGATACGCAGTATTTT
TRBV5-4,14,TRBD1,-,TRBJ1-5,CASSSGQGAQPQHF,TGTGCCAGCAGCTCGGGACAGGGGGCCCAGCCCCAGCATTTT
TRBV6-1,13,-,-,TRBJ1-5,CATEREGYQPQHF,TGTGCCACCGAACGGGAGGGGTATCAGCCCCAGCATTTT
TRBV9,18,-,-,TRBJ2-2,CASSVSHGAGTSTGELFF,TGTGCCAGCAGCGTATCCCACGGGGCAGGGACATCGACCGGGGAGCTGTTTTTT
TRBV28,15,TRBD2,-,TRBJ2-7,CASSPGTSGAYEQYF,TGTGCCAGCAGTCCCGGGACTAGCGGAGCCTACGAGCAGTACTTC
TRBV6-1,14,TRBD2,-,TRBJ2-7,CASSVGTNLYEQYF,TGTGCCAGCAGTGTCGGGACTAACCTTTACGAGCAGTACTTC
TRBV4-1,15,-,-,TRBJ1-4,CASSQDGRDNEKLFF,TGCGCCAGCAGCCAAGATGGTCGGGATAATGAAAAACTGTTTTTT
TRBV6-6,15,TRBD1,few,TRBJ2-1,CASSPGTGFYNEQFF,TGTGCCAGCAGCCCCGGGACAGGGTTTTACAATGAGCAGTTCTTC
TRBV6-1,15,TRBD1,-,TRBJ1-3,CASGAGTGLGNTIYF,TGTGCCAGCGGGGCCGGGACAGGGCTTGGAAACACCATATATTTT
TRBV6-6,14,TRBD2,-,TRBJ2-7,CASSPSAGAYEQYF,TGTGCCAGCAGTCCCTCAGCGGGAGCGTACGAGCAGTACTTC
TRBV18,11,-,once,TRBJ2-7,CASSPLYEQYF,TGTGCCAGTTCTCCCCTCTACGAGCAGTACTTC
TRBV18,13,-,-,TRBJ2-1,CASSPFLGREQFF,TGTGCCAGCTCACCATTTCTGGGGCGCGAGCAGTTCTTC
TRBV4-2,16,TRBD1,-,TRBJ1-1,CASSYGDREVGTEAFF,TGTGCCAGCAGCTATGGGGACAGGGAGGTCGGCACTGAAGCTTTCTTT
TRBV27,13,-,-,TRBJ2-7,CASRLTGIYEQYF,TGTGCCAGCAGGCTAACAGGGATCTACGAGCAGTACTTC
TRBV2,13,TRBD1,-,TRBJ1-2,CASRGQGISGYTF,TGTGCCAGCAGGGGACAGGGCATCTCTGGCTACACCTTC
TRBV7-2,18,TRBD1,-,TRBJ1-1,CASSLLATPGQYAPKAFF,TGTGCCAGCAGCTTACTCGCCACCCCGGGACAGTATGCCCCTAAGGCTTTCTTT
TRBV6-5,14,-,-,TRBJ2-3,CASSYLVSAHTQYF,TGTGCCAGCAGTTACCTAGTATCGGCCCATACGCAGTATTTT
TRBV30,14,-,-,TRBJ2-1,CAWSVGGGPHEQFF,TGTGCCTGGAGTGTAGGGGGAGGGCCACATGAGCAGTTCTTC
TRBV29-1,13,-,-,TRBJ1-1,CSVEVPLNTEAFF,TGCAGCGTTGAAGTTCCCTTGAACACTGAAGCTTTCTTT
TRBV30,14,TRBD2,-,TRBJ2-7,CAWSVGGGSYEQYF,TGTGCCTGGAGTGTCGGGGGAGGGTCCTACGAGCAGTACTTC
TRBV4-3,17,TRBD2,-,TRBJ2-7,CASSQDRLAGVAGEQYF,TGCGCCAGCAGTCAAGATAGACTAGCGGGAGTAGCGGGGGAGCAGTACTTC
TRBV9,15,-,-,TRBJ2-2,CASSVGQGGVGELFF,TGTGCCAGCAGCGTAGGCCAGGGCGGGGTCGGGGAGCTGTTTTTT
TRBV7-2,16,TRBD2,-,TRBJ2-7,CASSLGGLAVGYEQYF,TGTGCCAGCAGCTTGGGAGGACTAGCGGTGGGTTACGAGCAGTACTTC
TRBV6-1,13,TRBD1,-,TRBJ1-1,CASNQGAHTEAFF,TGTGCCAGCAACCAGGGGGCGCACACTGAAGCTTTCTTT
TRBV5-1,14,-,few,TRBJ2-7,CASSLDRAGYEQYF,TGCGCCAGCAGCTTGGACAGGGCCGGTTACGAGCAGTACTTC
TRBV19,14,-,-,TRBJ2-1,CASSMGRDYNEQFF,TGTGCCAGTAGTATGGGGCGGGACTACAATGAGCAGTTCTTC
TRBV29-1,12,-,-,TRBJ1-1,CSVRGGSTEAFF,TGCAGCGTTAGGGGCGGAAGCACTGAAGCTTTCTTT
TRBV27,13,-,-,TRBJ1-1,CASSLSTTGAAFF,TGTGCCAGCAGTTTATCAACGACAGGCGCCGCTTTCTTT
TRBV28,12,-,-,TRBJ1-2,CASRDRNYGYTF,TGTGCCAGCAGAGACAGAAACTATGGCTACACCTTC
TRBV4-1,15,TRBD2,-,TRBJ2-7,CASSQATSADYEQYF,TGCGCCAGCAGCCAAGCTACTAGCGCCGATTACGAGCAGTACTTC
TRBV2,15,TRBD1,few,TRBJ2-7,CASRSGTGASYEQYF,TGTGCCAGCAGATCCGGGACAGGGGCTTCCTACGAGCAGTACTTC
TRBV19,13,TRBD1,-,TRBJ2-7,CASSKWTGVEQYF,TGTGCCAGTAGTAAATGGACAGGGGTCGAGCAGTACTTC
TRBV29-1,13,TRBD1,-,TRBJ2-1,CSVPGQGYNEQFF,TGCAGCGTTCCAGGACAGGGGTACAATGAGCAGTTCTTC
TRBV30,18,-,-,TRBJ2-6,CAWYKKGVRSSGANVLTF,TGTGCCTGGTACAAGAAGGGGGTGCGAAGCTCTGGGGCCAACGTCCTGACTTTC
TRBV28,15,-,-,TRBJ1-2,CASSSSGSPNYGYTF,TGTGCCAGCAGTTCCTCGGGGAGCCCTAACTATGGCTACACCTTC
TRBV18,14,TRBD1,few,TRBJ2-7,CASSTQGKENEQYF,TGTGCCAGCTCAACACAGGGGAAGGAGAACGAGCAGTACTTC
TRBV5-4,16,TRBD2,-,TRBJ2-7,CASSLRSSGASYEQYF,TGTGCCAGCAGCCTACGATCTAGCGGGGCCTCCTACGAGCAGTACTTC
TRBV19,13,-,few,TRBJ1-2,CASRQEPSYGYTF,TGTGCCAGTAGACAGGAACCCTCCTATGGCTACACCTTC
TRBV25-1,15,TRBD1,-,TRBJ2-5,CASSARQGRGETQYF,TGTGCCAGCAGTGCCCGACAGGGGAGAGGGGAGACCCAGTACTTC
TRBV7-2,12,-,-,TRBJ2-7,CASSFERLGQYF,TGTGCCAGCAGCTTTGAGCGGCTCGGGCAGTACTTC